The clone carrying this T cell receptor beta chain was seen many times. These data are taken from a study of T cell repertoires in cytomegalovirus infection. Study context: Through public TCR beta signatures, both CMV infection and matching HLA type were indicated.

TCRdb re-analysed the reads in MiXCR, keeping a single row per CDR3 protein. This table holds about 260,000 distinct CDR3 sequences, approximately 15% found once. Germline V gene lookup returns CDR1 SGHTA and CDR2 FQGNSA. There are 14 residues in the CDR3. V was clipped by 4 bases and J by 3 bases; unmatched bases: 6. This rearrangement joins TRBV7-2 to TRBJ2-7, with TRBD1 matching 7 bases. This clonotype originated in a human donor in good health (CMV status not recorded). Some clones in this sample may be carry-over from other donors' samples. What was sequenced was PBMCs. The CDR3 sequence is CASSSSPGGYEQYF. The CDR3 coding sequence is TGTGCCAGCAGCTCTAGCCCAGGGGGCTACGAGCAGTACTTC.